The sequence of this TCR beta chain was determined in a study of blood T cell repertoires in COVID-19. Using immunoSEQ multiplex PCR, the repertoire was profiled, and TCRdb retains in-frame clones only, with some absent. The sample includes roughly 120,000 clones, about 88% seen only once; the top ten take almost 8.5%. The CDR3 has 12 residues. Germline V gives CDR1 LGHNA, CDR2 YNFKEQ. Trimming left V 0 bases short and J 10 bases short, with 7 bases between. This chain links TRBV4-2 with TRBJ2-1; D uncertain. Specimen: peripheral blood. The receptor's source is a woman between 70 and 85 years old who had recovered from COVID-19. CDR3 in DNA: TGTGCCAGCAGCCAAGACATGAGAGAGCAGTTCTTC. This sequence encodes CASSQDMREQFF.